This T cell receptor beta chain was identified in a study of a mutant IDH1 vaccine in newly diagnosed glioma (dated by TCRdb to about 2021). Background for the entire study: Vaccination was initiated 4-6 weeks after radiotherapy alone, or concurrently with temozolomide cycles in the chemotherapy-containing groups. Peripheral blood was collected at six visits: V03 (baseline), V05, V07, V10, V12 and V13. Longitudinal TCRB deep sequencing was performed for 20 to 25 treated patients wherever samples were available for exploratory analyses. Prior to enrollment, patients had been given standard therapy consisting of radiotherapy alone, temozolomide alone, or radiochemotherapy with temozolomide, with the combination given to most patients. The week-35 safety follow-up was designated visit V12, and the week-47 end of study was designated visit V13. Of the approximately 35 treated patients, approximately 62% were male and approximately 38% were female, and a mean age of approximately 40 years was recorded. The investigation overall reported the following: According to the authors, sample limitations meant that analyses of patient blood samples could not be reproduced. Immune responses induced by the vaccine were seen in roughly 95% of patients across multiple MHC alleles. Changes in the top peripheral T cell clonotypes picked up by TCRB sequencing did not appear to be linked to pseudoprogression. Selection of PBMC samples for TCRB deep sequencing was based on availability.

Details on this clone: What this receptor recognizes is not known. No much larger clone exists at a distance of one base, and base qualities are not known.

The V and J ends are trimmed by 6 bases and 0 bases, leaving 11 bases between them. There are 14 amino acids in the CDR3, from cysteine to phenylalanine inclusive. Of the read, only the CDR3 DNA is kept; its 42 bases are in frame from base 1. The germline V gene provides CDR1 WSHSY and CDR2 SAAADI. The sample's time point label is to be understood as: week 35, safety follow-up. Each vaccine dose, consisting of 300 ug of a 20-mer mutant IDH1 peptide in Montanide, was administered subcutaneously with topical imiquimod. Eight vaccinations were administered to patients in weeks 1, 3, 5, 7, 11, 15, 19 and 23, corresponding to visits V03 through V10. All donors had newly diagnosed IDH1-mutant astrocytomas of WHO grade 3 or 4 that showed loss of nuclear ATRX. The samples were drawn from NOA16, a multicentre, single-arm, open-label phase I trial in Germany that tested a mutant IDH1 peptide vaccine in humans for the first time. The DNeasy Blood and Tissue Kit was used to extract genomic DNA from EDTA blood for TCRB sequencing.

The library was made by the immunoSEQ multiplex PCR assay. Following the manufacturer's protocol, the hsTCRB Kit was used to amplify rearranged TCR beta chain sequences. Sequencing of TCRB libraries was carried out on an Illumina MiSeq. Processing in the source paper ran as follows. Demultiplexing, trimming and gene mapping were performed with the kit vendor's proprietary platform. Not all clones reach the TCRdb copy of this immuneACCESS table, which keeps in-frame sequences only. Checked studies attribute under half of the gap to unresolved V genes and leave the rest unexplained. That table supplies the V and J calls and clone size; D and trimming were determined from the DNA. The sample table records tens of thousands of clones; approximately 92% of these occur just once. In total, the top ten clones hold less than 2.5% of the sample.

This receptor chain uses TRBV10-2 and TRBJ1-1; no confident D gene assignment can be made. This clonotype was sampled from a man over 45 with glioma. The sample here was PBMCs, taken from a glioma patient whose treatment included an IDH1 peptide vaccine. The nucleotide sequence reads as follows: TGCGCCAGCAGCCGAGACACCCTGAACACTGAAGCTTTCTTT. This codes for CASSRDTLNTEAFF.